These 10 T cell receptor beta chains came from one sample sequenced in a study of shared clonotypes between healthy human individuals. Only in-frame clones appear in the TCRdb table, and some are missing; sequencing was by immunoSEQ multiplex PCR. The sample holds about 2.3 million clones, around 92% seen once. The sequenced material came from naive CD4+ T cells from PBMCs. Specified subset: CD45RA+ positively selected. These receptors came from a young man in good health. Some clones in this sample may be carry-over from other donors' samples.

The V gene is TRBV7-9, the J gene TRBJ1-1; D remains unclear. The ends were cut back, 5 bases at V and 8 bases at J, with 9 bases in the middle. Looked up from germline, CDR1 is SEHNR and CDR2 is FQNEAQ (reference sequence). The CDR3 runs to 11 residues. CDR3 amino acids: CASSNSAEAFF. In DNA form, the CDR3 reads TGTGCCAGCAGCAACTCGGCGGAAGCTTTCTTT. Based on the CDR3 plus reference TRBV7-9 and TRBJ1-1, the full variable domain is DTGVSQNPRHKITKRGQNVTFRCDPISEHNRLYWYRQTLGQGPEFLTYFQNEAQLEKSRLLSDRFSAERPKGSFSTLEIQRTEQGDSAMYLCASSNSAEAFFGQGTRLTVV.

The rearrangement uses TRBV27 and TRBJ2-7, with D unresolved. The germline V gene has CDR1 MNHEY and CDR2 SMNVEV (reference sequence). The CDR3 is 14 amino acids. Deletions cut 2 bases from V and 8 bases from J, with 16 bases between. In DNA form, the CDR3 reads TGTGCCAGCAGTTTAATAGGACCCCCAAGGAAGCAGTACTTC. This gives the protein CASSLIGPPRKQYF.

J is TRBJ2-1 and V is TRBV30; D tentatively fits TRBD1 or TRBD2 (5 bases each). There are 17 residues in the CDR3. Germline V gives CDR1 GTSNPN, CDR2 SVGIG (reference sequence). The V end was cut by 2 bases, the J end by 2 bases, with 19 bases between. The CDR3, as DNA: TGTGCCTGGAGTTCCCCTCCGGGACGGCCAACCTACAATGAGCAGTTCTTC. Its protein is CAWSSPPGRPTYNEQFF.

This clone is a singleton in its sample. The chain combines TRBV5-4 with TRBJ2-1; either TRBD1 or TRBD2 may fit D (5 bases each). Trimming stripped 3 bases from V and 10 bases from J, with 20 bases between. The CDR3 covers 15 residues. CDR1 is SGHNT, CDR2 YYREEE, per germline (reference sequence). The CDR3 loop reads CASSSRGQDFLEQFF. CDR3 bases: TGTGCCAGCAGCTCACGGGGCCAGGACTTCCTCGAGCAGTTCTTC.

The chain couples TRBV7-9 to TRBJ2-5; D remains unclear. The better agreement between TRBJ2-7 and the DNA end casts doubt on the J call. CDR3 size: 13 residues. Looked up from germline, CDR1 is SEHNR and CDR2 is FQNEAQ (reference sequence). CDR3 bases: TGTGCCAGCAGCGCTCCCTCTGGGCTCGAGCAGTACTTC. It codes for CASSAPSGLEQYF.

This clone was seen only a few times. The chain has TRBV4-2 and TRBJ2-1; 8 bases fit TRBD1. The CDR3 spans 18 residues. Losses at the gene ends were 0 bases for V and 0 bases for J; bases not matched to a gene: 7. Germline V CDR1 and CDR2: LGHNA, YNFKEQ. Here the CDR3 reads CASSQDWDRSLSYNEQFF. CDR3 nucleotides: TGTGCCAGCAGCCAAGATTGGGACAGGTCGCTCTCCTACAATGAGCAGTTCTTC.

This sequence joins TRBV5-1 and TRBJ2-5, with 7 bases aligning to TRBD2. This CDR3 is built from 15 residues. Germline CDR1 reads SGHRS; CDR2 reads YFSETQ. Germline trimming cut 0 bases from V and 9 bases from J; bases unmatched to any gene: 11. CDR3 sequence: CASSLGAAERDAQYF. CDR3 coding DNA: TGCGCCAGCAGCTTGGGGGCTGCGGAGCGGGACGCCCAGTACTTC.

The V and J genes are TRBV7-9 and TRBJ1-2; TRBD1 is a possible D gene (6 bases). This CDR3 has 15 residues. The V end lost 5 bases, the J end lost 4 bases, and 17 bases lay between the germline ends. Germline V gene lookup returns CDR1 SEHNR and CDR2 FQNEAQ (reference sequence). The CDR3 sequence is CASSPIGQPLYGYTF. CDR3 nucleotide sequence: TGTGCCAGCAGCCCCATCGGACAGCCACTCTATGGCTACACCTTC.

The chain joins TRBV29-1 to TRBJ2-3; D unclear. Deletions cut 4 bases from V and 6 bases from J, with 17 bases between. Germline V CDR1 and CDR2: SQVTM, ANQGSEA. The CDR3 sequence is 14 residues long. The CDR3 is CSVGETGGSDTQYF. CDR3 nucleotides: TGCAGCGTTGGTGAGACGGGCGGTTCGGATACGCAGTATTTT.

Concerning this clone itself: Distinct nucleotide sequences in the sample also encode this CDR3. This chain links TRBV5-1 with TRBJ1-1; the D is unclear. Between the trimmed V and J ends, which lost 1 base and 0 bases, there was a span of 4 bases. Germline CDR1 is SGHRS and CDR2 is YFSETQ. This CDR3 region has 13 residues. This chain's CDR3 is CASSLRLNTEAFF. Written as DNA, the CDR3 is TGCGCCAGCAGCTTGCGGTTGAACACTGAAGCTTTCTTT.